This T cell receptor beta chain was found in a study of cytomegalovirus exposure and HLA in healthy donors. The overall study: There were 350 to 400 genotyped donors. Of these, about 81% fell in the genetic ancestry cluster associated with self-reported Caucasian donors.

Note on this clone: What it recognizes is unknown.

General study findings and limits: Sequencing depth across donors, presence/absence analyses assumed, was roughly uniform.

The V gene lost 1 base and the J gene lost 7 bases, with 11 bases spanning the gap. Germline V CDR1 and CDR2: SGHRS, YFSETQ. The CDR3 is 13 amino acids. The PCR was carried out with 60 Vbeta primers and 13 Jbeta primers. This table comes from immunoSEQ multiplex PCR, and its TCRdb copy is limited to in-frame clones, with some not included. The table records about 140,000 clones, approximately 83% of them present only once. Sample: PBMCs. The rearrangement joins TRBV5-1 to TRBJ2-5; no definite D call. The TCR originated in a male donor in good health and CMV-seronegative. The CDR3 sequence: CASSLSSSGTQYF. CDR3 nucleotides: TGCGCCAGCAGCTTGTCGTCTTCGGGGACCCAGTACTTC.